Here is one T cell receptor beta chain with its context. What antigen it recognizes has not been identified. Nothing much larger sits one base from this clone, and base qualities are not available. This record comes from a study of shared clonotypes between healthy human individuals (TCRdb year 2020). As for the study more broadly: Two women and three men aged 18 to 49 years were included in the cohort. For each donor, CD4 naive and CD4 memory were each run on three plates, CD8 naive on two plates, and CD8 memory on one plate. Per donor, leukapheresis produced somewhere between about 0.8 and 9 billion PBMCs. Different laboratories and diverse techniques were used to prepare libraries and sequence TCR repertoires, to increase sequencing depth and limit assay-specific biases. To estimate repertoire size and how much clonotypes are shared between individuals, the study performed deep sequencing of blood TCR repertoires from a few healthy adults. What the authors observed across the whole study: Even with the large sequencing depth, rarefaction of the sorted-subset datasets indicated that sequencing was incomplete. Larger estimated clonotype richness was generally found for naive subsets than for memory subsets. Because the study included a small number of donors, the genetic and exposure-history diversity represented was limited. Sampling was restricted to blood, and TCR repertoires in tissue are likely to differ from TCR repertoires in blood. Pairwise subsampling led to the expectation that sequencing depth would affect the degree of clonotype sharing among donors. Higher generation probabilities were observed for clonotypes shared by all four sorted-subset donors than for non-shared clonotypes. Roughly 5% of naive CD4, 3% to 3.5% of naive CD8, 2.3% of memory CD4, and 0.4% of memory CD8 clonotypes were shared across several donors.

From the cysteine up to the phenylalanine, the CDR3 has a length of 14 residues. The sequence is cut down to CDR3 DNA, 42 bases in frame from base 1. Here V drops 7 bases and J drops 4 bases, and the junction holds 9 bases not matched to any gene. Looking up the germline V gene (reference sequence) yields CDR1 SEHNR and CDR2 FQNEAQ. Using the deep immunoSEQ assay, TCR CDR3 regions were amplified from genomic DNA by multiplex PCR. For each cell subset, the extracted genomic DNA was distributed evenly across all wells of several immunoSEQ 96-well plates, and each plate served as one replicate. Each replicate PCR for sorted subsets received about 210 ng genomic DNA, equal to about 30,000 T cell genomes. Purified libraries were measured with a Qubit 3.0 fluorometer, size-checked on a Bioanalyzer 2100, and measured again with the KAPA Library Quantification kit. A separate single-read 150-cycle Illumina NextSeq 550 flow cell was used to sequence each immunoSEQ 96-well plate. Per the authors' processing: Because the immunoSEQ output included only junctional sequences and no quality scores, the filtering could not be the same as the filtering used for full-length reads. To assign V/J genes and CDR3, sequences were annotated against IMGT germline references using PyIR, a Python wrapper for IgBLAST v1.9. Reads with weak V/J assignments (E-value above 1e-6), missing CDR3, stop codons, out-of-frame junctions, or ambiguous translated residues were removed. V3J clonotypes were defined as sequences sharing the same inferred V gene, J gene, and CDR3 amino acid sequence. To compute the percentage overlap between repertoires, the number of shared unique clonotypes was divided by the size of the smaller repertoire. RTK rarefaction, the Chao1 estimator, and Recon v2.1 estimates of unobserved clonotypes were used to assess repertoire richness. Generation probabilities for all TCRbeta clonotypes obtained by the gDNA method from a handful of donors were computed using OLGA. Imported from immuneACCESS, the table was reduced by TCRdb to in-frame sequences with V and J called. These copies leave out some clones; in studies compared against another copy, an unresolved V gene accounts for under half, and the cause of the remainder is not known. Clone size and V and J calls were adopted from that table, with D and trimming inferred from the DNA. This sample comprises about 340,000 clones, 70% to 75% of them detected only once. 8% to 13% of the sample is taken by the ten largest.

Healthy HIV-negative adults with no recently reported acute infections or vaccinations were included as donors. Only Caucasian adults living in Nashville, Tennessee, USA were represented among the donors. CD4+ T cells were enriched through magnetic negative selection, after which naive cells were positively selected on CD45RA and the remaining negative fraction served as the memory subset. Blood was collected by leukapheresis, and PBMCs were isolated by Ficoll-Histopaque density gradient centrifugation and then cryopreserved in liquid nitrogen vapor phase. Analytical flow cytometry was used to check the purity and quantity of each magnetically sorted T cell population. Genomic DNA was isolated from every sorted fraction and measured by UV absorbance on a Nanodrop 2000c.

Sequencing input: memory CD4+ T cells sorted from blood. The cell subset or site label corresponds to: CD45RA-negative fraction. This clonotype was obtained from a man aged 30 to 45 in good health. The rearrangement combines TRBV7-9 with TRBJ2-5; 7 junctional bases match TRBD1. The CDR3 protein is CASILRDSSETQYF. The DNA is as follows: TGTGCCAGCATCCTTCGGGACAGTTCAGAGACCCAGTACTTC.